This T cell receptor (beta chain) was captured by sequencing in a study of blood T cell repertoires in COVID-19. Using immunoSEQ multiplex PCR, the repertoire was profiled, and TCRdb retains in-frame clones only, with some absent. The sample contains 350,000 to 500,000 clones, more than 70% of which appear only once. The specimen was PBMCs or T cells enriched from blood (not recorded which). The TCR comes from a young woman who had been exposed to COVID-19.

For the CDR3, the DNA is TGTGCCAGCAGTGAAAAAGTTCTGGGGCTGGGAGAGACCCAGTACTTC. It yields the protein CASSEKVLGLGETQYF. The V call is TRBV6-1, the J call TRBJ2-5, with TRBD1 as a possible D gene (5 bases). The CDR3 length is 16 residues. The V gene's germline CDR1 is MNHNS and CDR2 SASEGT. The V gene lost 2 bases and the J gene lost 4 bases, with 17 bases spanning the gap.